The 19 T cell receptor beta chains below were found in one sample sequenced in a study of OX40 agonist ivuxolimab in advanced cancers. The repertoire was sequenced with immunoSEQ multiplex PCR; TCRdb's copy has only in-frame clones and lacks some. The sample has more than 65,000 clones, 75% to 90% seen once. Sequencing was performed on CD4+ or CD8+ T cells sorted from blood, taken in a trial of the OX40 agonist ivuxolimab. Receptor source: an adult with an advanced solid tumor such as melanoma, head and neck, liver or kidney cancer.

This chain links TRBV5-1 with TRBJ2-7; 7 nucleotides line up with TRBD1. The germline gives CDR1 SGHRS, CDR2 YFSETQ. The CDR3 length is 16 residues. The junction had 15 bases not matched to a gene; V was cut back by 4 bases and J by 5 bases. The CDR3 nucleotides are TGCGCCAGCAGCAACCCCATTACAGGGGTTGGAGACGAGCAGTACTTC. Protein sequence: CASSNPITGVGDEQYF. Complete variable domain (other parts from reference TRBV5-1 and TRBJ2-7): KAGVTQTPRYLIKTRGQQVTLSCSPISGHRSVSWYQQTPGQGLQFLFEYFSETQRNKGNFPGRFSGRQFSNSRSEMNVSTLELGDSALYLCASSNPITGVGDEQYFGPGTRLTVT.

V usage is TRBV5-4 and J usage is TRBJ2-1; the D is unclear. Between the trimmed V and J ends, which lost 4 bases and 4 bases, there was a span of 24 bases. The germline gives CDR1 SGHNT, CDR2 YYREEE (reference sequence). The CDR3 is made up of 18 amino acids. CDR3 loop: CASSRGALGIVSYNEQFF. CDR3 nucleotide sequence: TGTGCCAGCAGCCGTGGAGCCCTAGGTATTGTCTCGTACAATGAGCAGTTCTTC.

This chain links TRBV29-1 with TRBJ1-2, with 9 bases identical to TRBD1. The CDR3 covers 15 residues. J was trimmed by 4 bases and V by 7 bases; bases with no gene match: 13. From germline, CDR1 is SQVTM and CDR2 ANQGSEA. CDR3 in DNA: TGCAGCGCCCAGGGGGGGGGACAGGGAACCTATGGCTACACCTTC. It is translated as CSAQGGGQGTYGYTF. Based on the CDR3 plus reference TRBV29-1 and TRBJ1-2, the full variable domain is SAVISQKPSRDICQRGTSLTIQCQVDSQVTMMFWYRQQPGQSLTLIATANQGSEATYESGFVIDKFPISRPNLTFSTLTVSNMSPEDSSIYLCSAQGGGQGTYGYTFGSGTRLTVV.

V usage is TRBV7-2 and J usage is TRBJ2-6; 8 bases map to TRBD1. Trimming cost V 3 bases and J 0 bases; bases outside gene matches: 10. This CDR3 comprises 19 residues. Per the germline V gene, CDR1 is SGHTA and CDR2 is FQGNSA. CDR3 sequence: CASSLGPRTGRSGANVLTF. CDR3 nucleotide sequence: TGTGCCAGCAGCTTGGGACCCCGGACAGGGCGCTCTGGGGCCAACGTCCTGACTTTC.

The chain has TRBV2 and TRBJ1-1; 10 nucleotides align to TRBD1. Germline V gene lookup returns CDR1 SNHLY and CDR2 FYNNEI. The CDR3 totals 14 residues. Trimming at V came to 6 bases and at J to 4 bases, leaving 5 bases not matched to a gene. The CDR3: CASSPDRGTTEAFF. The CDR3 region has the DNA TGTGCCAGCAGCCCGGACAGGGGGACCACTGAAGCTTTCTTT.

The CDR3 here is CASSPSPPSTDTQYF. CDR3 DNA sequence: TGTGCCAGCTCACCCTCTCCCCCGAGCACAGATACGCAGTATTTT. V gene TRBV18 combines with J gene TRBJ2-3; D gene uncertain. From germline, CDR1 is KGHSH and CDR2 LQKENI. The ends were cut back, 3 bases at V and 0 bases at J, with 10 bases in the middle. The CDR3 totals 15 residues.

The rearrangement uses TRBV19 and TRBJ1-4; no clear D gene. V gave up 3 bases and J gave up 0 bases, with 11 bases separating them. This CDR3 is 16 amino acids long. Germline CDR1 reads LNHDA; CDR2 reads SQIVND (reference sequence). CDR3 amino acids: CASSMRPAATNEKLFF. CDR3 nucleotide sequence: TGTGCCAGTAGTATGCGGCCGGCAGCAACTAATGAAAAACTGTTTTTT.

DNA of the CDR3: TGTGTCAGAAGCTCCTCCGTAGTAGCGGGTGGGGACGAAGGGCAGTACTTC. Amino acid sequence: CVRSSSVVAGGDEGQYF. The chain is built from TRBV7-5 and TRBJ2-7; the tabulated D call, TRBD2, remains unverified against the DNA. TRBV7-5 is termed a pseudogene. The CDR3 is 17 amino acids.

The CDR3 sequence is CASSVVGLVFF. The CDR3 DNA reads TGTGCCAGTAGTGTGGTAGGGTTGGTGTTTTTT. The chain has TRBV19 and TRBJ2-2; D call uncertain. Trimming shortened V by 5 bases and J by 15 bases, and 13 bases separated the two germline ends. Germline values: CDR1 LNHDA, CDR2 SQIVND (reference sequence). The CDR3 is made up of 11 amino acids.

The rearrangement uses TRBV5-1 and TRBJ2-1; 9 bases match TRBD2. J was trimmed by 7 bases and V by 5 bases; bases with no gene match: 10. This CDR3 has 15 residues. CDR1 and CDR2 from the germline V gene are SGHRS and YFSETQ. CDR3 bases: TGCGCCAGCAGACTTAGCGGGAGTTCGGTAAATGAGCAGTTCTTC. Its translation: CASRLSGSSVNEQFF.

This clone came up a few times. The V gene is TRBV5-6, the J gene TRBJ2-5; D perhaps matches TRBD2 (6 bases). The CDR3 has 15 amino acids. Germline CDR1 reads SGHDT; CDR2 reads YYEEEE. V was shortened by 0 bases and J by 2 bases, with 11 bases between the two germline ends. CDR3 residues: CASSLGLAQQETQYF. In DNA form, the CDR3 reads TGTGCCAGCAGCTTGGGGCTAGCGCAACAAGAGACCCAGTACTTC.

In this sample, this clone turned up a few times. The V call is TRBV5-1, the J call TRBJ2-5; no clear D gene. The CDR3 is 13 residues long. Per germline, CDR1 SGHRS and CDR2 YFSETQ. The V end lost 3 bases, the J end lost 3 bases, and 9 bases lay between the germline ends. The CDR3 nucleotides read TGCGCCAGCAGCTCGCGTTACGAAGAGACCCAGTACTTC. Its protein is CASSSRYEETQYF. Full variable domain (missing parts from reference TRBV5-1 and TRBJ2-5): KAGVTQTPRYLIKTRGQQVTLSCSPISGHRSVSWYQQTPGQGLQFLFEYFSETQRNKGNFPGRFSGRQFSNSRSEMNVSTLELGDSALYLCASSSRYEETQYFGPGTRLLVL.

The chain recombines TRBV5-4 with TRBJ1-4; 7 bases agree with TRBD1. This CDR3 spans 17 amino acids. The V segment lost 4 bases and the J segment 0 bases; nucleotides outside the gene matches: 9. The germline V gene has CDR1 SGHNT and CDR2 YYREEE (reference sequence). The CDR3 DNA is TGTGCCAGCAGCCCTGGCCCCGGGACAGCAACTAATGAAAAACTGTTTTTT. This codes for CASSPGPGTATNEKLFF.

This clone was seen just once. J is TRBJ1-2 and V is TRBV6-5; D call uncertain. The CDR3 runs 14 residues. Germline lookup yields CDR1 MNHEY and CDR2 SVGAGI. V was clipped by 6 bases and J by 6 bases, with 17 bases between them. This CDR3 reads CASRNAPGSNGYTF. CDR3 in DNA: TGTGCCAGCAGAAACGCCCCGGGGAGCAATGGCTACACCTTC.

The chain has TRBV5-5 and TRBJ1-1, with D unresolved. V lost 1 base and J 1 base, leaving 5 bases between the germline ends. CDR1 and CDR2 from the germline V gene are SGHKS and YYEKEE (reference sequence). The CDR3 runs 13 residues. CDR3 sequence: CASSLQENTEAFF. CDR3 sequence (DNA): TGTGCCAGCAGCTTGCAGGAGAACACTGAAGCTTTCTTT.

CDR3 region: CASSQGETNYGYTF. CDR3 nucleotides: TGCGCCAGCAGCCAAGGAGAAACTAACTATGGCTACACCTTC. This sequence joins TRBV4-1 and TRBJ1-2; D ambiguous. Germline V lookup: CDR1 MGHRA, CDR2 YSYEKL. This CDR3 is built from 14 residues. V lost 1 base and J lost 0, with 6 bases in between.

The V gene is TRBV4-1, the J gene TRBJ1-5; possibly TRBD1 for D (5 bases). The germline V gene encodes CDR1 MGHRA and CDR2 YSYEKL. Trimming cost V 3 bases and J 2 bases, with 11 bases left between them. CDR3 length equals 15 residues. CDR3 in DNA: TGCGCCAGCAGCCATGCAGGGTCAGGCAATCAGCCCCAGCATTTT. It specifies CASSHAGSGNQPQHF.

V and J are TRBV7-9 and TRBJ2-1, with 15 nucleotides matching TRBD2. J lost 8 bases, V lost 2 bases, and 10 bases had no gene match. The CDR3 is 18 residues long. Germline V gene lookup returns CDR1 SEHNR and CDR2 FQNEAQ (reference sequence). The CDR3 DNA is TGTGCCAGCAGCTTACTCGGACTAGCGGGAGGGCCTAGGGATGAGCAGTTCTTC. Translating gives CASSLLGLAGGPRDEQFF.

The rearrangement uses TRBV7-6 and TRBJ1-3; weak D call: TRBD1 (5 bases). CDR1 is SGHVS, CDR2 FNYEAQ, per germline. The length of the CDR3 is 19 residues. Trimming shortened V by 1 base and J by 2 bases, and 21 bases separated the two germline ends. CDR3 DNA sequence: TGTGCCAGCAGCTTAGAACCGACCGGGACGCAAGGAGCTGGAAACACCATATATTTT. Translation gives CASSLEPTGTQGAGNTIYF. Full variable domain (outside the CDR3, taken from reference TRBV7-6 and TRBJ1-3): GAGVSQSPRYKVTKRGQDVALRCDPISGHVSLYWYRQALGQGPEFLTYFNYEAQQDKSGLPNDRFSAERPEGSISTLTIQRTEQRDSAMYRCASSLEPTGTQGAGNTIYFGEGSWLTVV.